This is a list of T cell receptor beta chains from one sample in a study of blood T cell repertoires in COVID-19. Sequenced by immunoSEQ multiplex PCR; TCRdb stores in-frame clones only, minus some. The table records roughly 250,000 clones, 88% of them present only once. Sequenced material: peripheral blood. These receptors were collected from a woman aged 40 to 50 who had recovered from COVID-19. Both conserved end residues are part of each CDR3. A D gene is named only where the DNA matches it firmly. Some rows mark clone size as missing; the rest say once, few, many or name a class of expanded clone.

d_call clone_size j_call v_call cdr3_nt cdr3_aa
TRBD1 . TRBJ1-5 TRBV19 TGTGCCAGTAGTATCCCGACAGGGGGCCCCCAGCCCCAGCATTTT CASSIPTGGPQPQHF
TRBD1 . TRBJ2-7 TRBV5-1 TGCGCCAGCAGTTTAGCCGGGACAGGGTCCTACGAGCAGTACTTC CASSLAGTGSYEQYF
. . TRBJ2-1 TRBV5-6 TGTGCCAGCAGCTTATTATTTGCGCCAGGGAATAGTTATGAGCAGTTCTTC CASSLLFAPGNSYEQFF
TRBD1 . TRBJ1-2 TRBV7-2 TGTGCCAGCAGCTCCGGGACAGGGGGCAACTATGGCTACACCTTC CASSSGTGGNYGYTF
. once TRBJ1-1 TRBV4-3 TGCGCCAGCAGCCCCACATTGGTTGGCACTGAAGCTTTCTTT CASSPTLVGTEAFF
. . TRBJ2-3 TRBV7-2 TGTGCCAGCAGCTTAGGGACAGGCACAGATACGCAGTATTTT CASSLGTGTDTQYF
TRBD2 . TRBJ2-3 TRBV7-8 TGTGCCAGCAGCGCGGGACTAGCGGCCACAGATACGCAGTATTTT CASSAGLAATDTQYF
TRBD2 . TRBJ2-7 TRBV19 TGTGCCAGTAGCATACTAGCGGAGGGTAGCTACGAGCAGTACTTC CASSILAEGSYEQYF
. . TRBJ2-2 TRBV5-1 TGCGCCAGCAGATTATCCACCGGGGAGCTGTTTTTT CASRLSTGELFF
. once TRBJ2-7 TRBV5-1 TGCGCCAGCAGCTTGTGGACAGAGACGTACGAGCAGTACTTC CASSLWTETYEQYF
. . TRBJ2-5 TRBV5-4 TGTGCCAGCAGCGGGCCGGGCCCCGGCGGACTTGAGACCCAGTACTTC CASSGPGPGGLETQYF
TRBD2 once TRBJ2-1 TRBV7-2 TGTGCCAGCAGCTTAGGGGTTCTAGCGGGAGTAATAGATGAGCAGTTCTTC CASSLGVLAGVIDEQFF
. . TRBJ2-2 TRBV10-3 TGTGCCACCGGGCTGGGTCCAGGGGAATTCTCCGGGGAGCTGTTTTTT CATGLGPGEFSGELFF
. . TRBJ2-6 TRBV11-3 TGTGCCAGCAGCGTAGACAGCTCTGGGGCCAACGTCCTGACTTTC CASSVDSSGANVLTF
. . TRBJ2-7 TRBV7-2 TGTGCCAGCAGCTTAAGCAGGGAAAACGAGCAGTACTTC CASSLSRENEQYF
. . TRBJ1-5 TRBV30 TGTGCCTGGAGTGTACTAGGGTTAAGTCAGCCCCAGCATTTT CAWSVLGLSQPQHF
TRBD1 . TRBJ1-5 TRBV10-3 TGTGCCATCACGGGAGACAGGGGCGGCCAGCCCCAGCATTTT CAITGDRGGQPQHF
. . TRBJ2-7 TRBV5-1 TGCGCCAGCAGCTTGTTTTCCCAGGGGCACGAGCAGTACTTC CASSLFSQGHEQYF
TRBD1 . TRBJ2-7 TRBV6-1 TGTGCCAGCAGTCGCCCGACAGGGCCCTACGAGCAGTACTTC CASSRPTGPYEQYF
. . TRBJ2-1 TRBV5-5 TGTGCCAGCAGTTTCCAGGGGTACGAGCAGTTCTTC CASSFQGYEQFF
TRBD1 . TRBJ1-6 TRBV19 TGTGCCAGTAGTACCCCCGCAGGGGGCGTTAATTCACCCCTCCACTTT CASSTPAGGVNSPLHF
. few TRBJ1-3 TRBV19 TGTGCCAGTAGTATCTTGCAGTCTTCCTCTGGAAACACCATATATTTT CASSILQSSSGNTIYF